The 16 T cell receptor beta chains in this list originate from one sample, sequenced in a study of cytomegalovirus exposure and HLA in healthy donors. Vbeta (60) and Jbeta (13) primers were used in the PCR. Clones were read by immunoSEQ multiplex PCR, and TCRdb kept only the in-frame ones, dropping some. The sample lists some 150,000 clones; approximately 8.9% were seen once. Input material: PBMCs. The receptors here all came from a woman in her thirties or forties in good health and CMV-seropositive.

The rearrangement uses TRBV7-9 and TRBJ1-2; D not resolved. Trimming stripped 4 bases from V and 6 bases from J, with 12 bases between. Per germline, CDR1 SEHNR and CDR2 FQNEAQ (reference sequence). This CDR3 comprises 13 residues. The DNA of the CDR3 is TGTGCCAGCAGCTGGCAAGAGAGGGATGGCTACACCTTC. Translating it yields CASSWQERDGYTF.

This clone has just a few counts. The chain is built from TRBV5-1 and TRBJ2-7; 7 bases line up with TRBD2. Germline V gene sequence: CDR1 SGHRS, CDR2 YFSETQ. J was trimmed by 2 bases and V by 3 bases; bases with no gene match: 5. CDR3 size: 14 residues. The CDR3 is CASSYFGGTYEQYF. In DNA, the CDR3 is TGCGCCAGCAGCTACTTCGGGGGGACCTACGAGCAGTACTTC.

This clone was recorded a few times. The chain uses TRBV6-5 and TRBJ1-1; D not resolved. This CDR3 is built from 13 residues. Germline V gives CDR1 MNHEY, CDR2 SVGAGI. V lost 2 bases, J lost 3 bases, and 7 bases lay in between. In DNA, the CDR3 is TGTGCCAGCAGTTACATGGCAGACACTGAAGCTTTCTTT. This gives the protein CASSYMADTEAFF.

The J gene is TRBJ1-1, the V gene TRBV2, with 11 bases lining up with TRBD1. Trimming cost V 7 bases and J 3 bases; bases outside gene matches: 13. This CDR3 comprises 17 residues. Germline CDR1 reads SNHLY; CDR2 reads FYNNEI. For the CDR3, the DNA is TGTGCCAGCACCTGGACAGGGGGCGATGGTGCGGACACTGAAGCTTTCTTT. Amino acid sequence: CASTWTGGDGADTEAFF.

The genes are TRBV19 and TRBJ1-1; D ambiguous. The V gene lost 8 bases and the J gene lost 2 bases, with 12 bases spanning the gap. The CDR3 loop spans 13 amino acids. CDR1 and CDR2 from the germline V gene are LNHDA and SQIVND (reference sequence). The CDR3 region is CASLAADNTEAFF. As DNA, the CDR3 is TGTGCCAGTTTGGCGGCGGATAACACTGAAGCTTTCTTT.

The chain employs TRBV6-1 and TRBJ1-6; 10 bases fit TRBD1. CDR1 MNHNS and CDR2 SASEGT come from the germline V gene. With V trimmed by 6 bases and J by 7 bases, 3 bases remained unmatched. The CDR3 has 14 residues. The chain's CDR3 is CASRWTGGNSPLHF. The CDR3 DNA reads TGTGCCAGCAGGTGGACAGGGGGAAATTCACCCCTCCACTTT.

V gene TRBV5-4 combines with J gene TRBJ1-2; TRBD1 agrees at 7 bases. This CDR3 has 15 amino acids. The J segment lost 3 bases and the V segment lost 4 bases, leaving 9 bases of the junction unmatched. In germline, CDR1 is SGHNT, CDR2 YYREEE (reference sequence). CDR3 residues: CASSPTTGSYYGYTF. The CDR3 DNA follows: TGTGCCAGCAGCCCTACGACAGGGTCCTACTATGGCTACACCTTC.

This clone appeared a few times. The chain is built from TRBV6-1 and TRBJ2-7; 7 bases agree with TRBD1. Germline-derived CDR1 and CDR2 are MNHNS and SASEGT. After removal of 7 bases from V and 3 bases from J, the junction contained 9 bases not matched to a gene. The CDR3 covers 14 residues. The CDR3 sequence is CASTPTGDSYEQYF. As DNA, the CDR3 is TGTGCCAGCACGCCCACAGGGGACAGCTACGAGCAGTACTTC.

This clone was recorded a few times. The chain employs TRBV7-2 and TRBJ1-1; 9 bases agree with TRBD1. This CDR3 comprises 16 residues. Germline V lookup: CDR1 SGHTA, CDR2 FQGNSA. Trimming cost V 3 bases and J 5 bases; bases outside gene matches: 10. The CDR3 here is CASSFGTGLLATEAFF. The CDR3 bases are TGTGCCAGCAGCTTCGGGACAGGGTTATTGGCTACTGAAGCTTTCTTT.

This clone was found a few times. V and J are TRBV9 and TRBJ1-1; D is possibly TRBD1 (5 bases). This CDR3 is built from 15 residues. V was clipped by 4 bases and J by 4 bases, with 17 bases between them. Germline V CDR1 and CDR2: SGDLS, YYNGEE. The CDR3 nucleotides read TGTGCCAGCAGCCTGCAGGGCGCGGCGAGCACTGAAGCTTTCTTT. As protein: CASSLQGAASTEAFF.

V and J are TRBV7-8 and TRBJ1-1; 7 nucleotides align to TRBD1. CDR3 length: 14 residues. V shed 1 base, J shed 4 bases, and the junction held 3 bases outside the gene matches. The germline gives CDR1 SGHVS, CDR2 FQNEAQ. The CDR3 bases are TGTGCCAGCAGCTTAGGACAGGGTTCCACTGAAGCTTTCTTT. Residues: CASSLGQGSTEAFF.

The chain links TRBV7-9 to TRBJ1-5; 10 positions agree with TRBD1. The V gene end was trimmed by 1 base and the J gene end by 5 bases; junction bases not matched to a gene: 2. The length of the CDR3 is 15 residues. Germline assignment: CDR1 SEHNR and CDR2 FQNEAQ (reference sequence). The CDR3 DNA is TGTGCCAGCAGCTTAGATGGACAGGGGGATCAGCCCCAGCATTTT. Protein: CASSLDGQGDQPQHF.

The V gene is TRBV7-9, the J gene TRBJ1-4, with 9 bases identical to TRBD1. Trimming at V came to 3 bases and at J to 4 bases, leaving 6 bases not matched to a gene. CDR3 size: 16 residues. The germline V gene encodes CDR1 SEHNR and CDR2 FQNEAQ (reference sequence). This CDR3 reads CASSFDPGQGNEKLFF. The CDR3 region has the DNA TGTGCCAGCAGCTTCGATCCGGGACAGGGTAATGAAAAACTGTTTTTT.

This clone was counted only a few times. The genes are TRBV5-4 and TRBJ1-1; TRBD1 matches at 8 bases. Germline V lookup: CDR1 SGHNT, CDR2 YYREEE (reference sequence). Trimming took 7 bases from V and 0 from J; bases not matched to a gene: 5. The CDR3 totals 14 residues. The CDR3 DNA reads as TGTGCCAGCGGCCGACAGGGGCTGAACACTGAAGCTTTCTTT. Its translation is CASGRQGLNTEAFF.

Notes on this clone: In the same sample, other DNA sequences code for this CDR3. V is TRBV11-2 and J is TRBJ1-2, with a weak D call TRBD1 (6 bases). Trimming removed 4 bases from V and 8 bases from J, with 17 bases in between. Germline CDR1 reads SGHAT; CDR2 reads FQNNGV. The CDR3 has 14 amino acids. CDR3 sequence reads: CASSYNQQGSGYTF. For the CDR3, the DNA is TGTGCCAGCAGCTATAATCAACAGGGAAGCGGCTACACCTTC.

A few counts support this clone. The V call is TRBV6-5, the J call TRBJ2-7; 9 bases agree with TRBD2. V was pared by 8 bases and J by 6 bases, with 11 bases of the junction left unmatched. The CDR3 consists of 14 residues. Germline values: CDR1 MNHEY, CDR2 SVGAGI. The CDR3 region has the DNA TGTGCCAGCCGGGCGAGCGGGGGGCCCCTCGAGCAGTACTTC. Translation: CASRASGGPLEQYF.